These T cell receptor beta chains were read from a single sample in a study of blood T cell repertoires in COVID-19. Using immunoSEQ multiplex PCR, the repertoire was profiled, and TCRdb retains in-frame clones only, with some absent. The sample includes over 250,000 clones, roughly 90% of them seen just once. Sequenced material: PBMCs or T cells enriched from blood (not recorded which). These receptor sequences come from a woman between 18 and 30 years old who had recovered from COVID-19. The CDR3 runs from the conserved cysteine through the conserved F or W. The D gene is left open where the match is weak. Not all rows give a size; the values are once, few, many and, for expanded clones, a class.

size: -; J: TRBJ1-5; D: -; V: TRBV12-3/TRBV12-4; CDR3: CASSDTETRPQHF; DNA: TGTGCCAGCAGTGACACAGAGACGCGGCCCCAGCATTTT
size: -; J: TRBJ1-1; D: TRBD1; V: TRBV3-1/TRBV3-2; CDR3: CASSQGTGWTEAFF; DNA: TGTGCCAGCAGCCAAGGGACAGGGTGGACTGAAGCTTTCTTT
size: -; J: TRBJ1-2; D: TRBD1; V: TRBV30; CDR3: CAWLRDRDYYGYTF; DNA: TGTGCCTGGTTAAGGGACAGGGATTACTATGGCTACACCTTC
size: -; J: TRBJ1-2; D: TRBD1; V: TRBV5-1; CDR3: CASSLAGGGGYYGYTF; DNA: TGCGCCAGCAGCTTGGCCGGAGGGGGCGGATACTATGGCTACACCTTC
size: -; J: TRBJ1-2; D: TRBD1; V: TRBV9; CDR3: CASSQTGGGYTF; DNA: TGTGCCAGCAGCCAAACAGGGGGAGGCTACACCTTC
size: once; J: TRBJ2-5; D: TRBD1; V: TRBV4-1; CDR3: CASSLPGQGFKAQYF; DNA: TGCGCCAGCAGCCTTCCGGGACAGGGTTTCAAGGCCCAGTACTTC
size: -; J: TRBJ2-7; D: -; V: TRBV2; CDR3: CASSRQASYEQYF; DNA: TGTGCCAGCAGTCGACAGGCTTCCTACGAGCAGTACTTC
size: -; J: TRBJ2-3; D: TRBD2; V: TRBV28; CDR3: CASGTSGGTDTQYF; DNA: TGTGCCAGCGGGACTAGCGGGGGCACAGATACGCAGTATTTT
size: -; J: TRBJ1-2; D: -; V: TRBV19; CDR3: CASRLGQLRGYGYTF; DNA: TGTGCCAGTAGGCTCGGACAGCTGAGAGGCTATGGCTACACCTTC
size: few; J: TRBJ1-1; D: -; V: TRBV18; CDR3: CASTTGAEAFF; DNA: TGTGCCAGCACCACCGGTGCAGAAGCTTTCTTT
size: once; J: TRBJ2-3; D: -; V: TRBV14; CDR3: CASSQQGADTQYF; DNA: TGTGCCAGCAGCCAGCAGGGTGCAGATACGCAGTATTTT
size: -; J: TRBJ1-1; D: -; V: TRBV12-5; CDR3: CASGPGTVNTEAFF; DNA: TGTGCTAGTGGCCCCGGGACTGTGAACACTGAAGCTTTCTTT
size: -; J: TRBJ1-6; D: -; V: TRBV12-3/TRBV12-4; CDR3: CASSLGGEALHF; DNA: TGTGCCAGCAGTTTAGGGGGCGAAGCCCTCCACTTT
size: -; J: TRBJ2-2; D: -; V: TRBV15; CDR3: CATSIIGRLTGELFF; DNA: TGTGCCACCAGCATAATTGGGAGACTCACCGGGGAGCTGTTTTTT
size: -; J: TRBJ1-1; D: -; V: TRBV5-8; CDR3: CASSRRQAHLTEAFF; DNA: TGTGCCAGCAGCCGGAGACAGGCACATTTAACTGAAGCTTTCTTT
size: -; J: TRBJ1-1; D: -; V: TRBV9; CDR3: CASSGQAGWTEAFF; DNA: TGTGCCAGCAGCGGACAAGCAGGGTGGACTGAAGCTTTCTTT
size: once; J: TRBJ1-3; D: -; V: TRBV18; CDR3: CASSQITGTSSGNTIYF; DNA: TGTGCCAGCTCACAAATAACGGGGACTAGCTCTGGAAACACCATATATTTT
size: -; J: TRBJ2-7; D: TRBD1; V: TRBV19; CDR3: CASSDRGYEQYF; DNA: TGTGCCAGTAGCGACAGGGGATACGAGCAGTACTTC
size: -; J: TRBJ2-7; D: TRBD1; V: TRBV6-2/TRBV6-3; CDR3: CASSYSLDRGPYEQYF; DNA: TGTGCCAGCAGTTACTCCTTGGACAGGGGACCCTACGAGCAGTACTTC
size: -; J: TRBJ2-5; D: -; V: TRBV5-3; CDR3: CARSSRRDAETQYF; DNA: TGTGCCAGAAGCTCCCGCAGGGATGCAGAGACCCAGTACTTC
size: -; J: TRBJ2-7; D: TRBD2; V: TRBV7-2; CDR3: CASTTGGTSGGHYEQYF; DNA: TGTGCCAGCACCACCGGAGGGACTAGCGGGGGGCACTACGAGCAGTACTTC
size: -; J: TRBJ1-6; D: -; V: TRBV28; CDR3: CASSLRKRGSRNSPLHF; DNA: TGTGCCAGCAGTTTACGCAAAAGGGGATCCCGCAATTCACCCCTCCACTTT
size: once; J: TRBJ2-1; D: -; V: TRBV4-3; CDR3: CASSHETGTGIGEQFF; DNA: TGCGCCAGCAGCCATGAAACCGGGACTGGCATCGGTGAGCAGTTCTTC
size: -; J: TRBJ2-7; D: -; V: TRBV19; CDR3: CASSPGLLTYEQYF; DNA: TGTGCCAGTAGTCCGGGACTCTTGACCTACGAGCAGTACTTC
size: once; J: TRBJ2-3; D: TRBD2; V: TRBV3-1/TRBV3-2; CDR3: CASSQLPSGGPTDTQYF; DNA: TGTGCCAGCAGCCAACTCCCTAGCGGGGGACCCACAGATACGCAGTATTTT
size: -; J: TRBJ1-1; D: -; V: TRBV6-6; CDR3: CASSPGGQHMNTEAFF; DNA: TGTGCCAGCAGTCCCGGCGGGCAGCACATGAACACTGAAGCTTTCTTT
size: once; J: TRBJ2-5; D: TRBD2; V: TRBV7-9; CDR3: CASSSLTSGGAETQYF; DNA: TGTGCCAGCAGCTCTTTAACCTCGGGGGGGGCAGAGACCCAGTACTTC
size: -; J: TRBJ2-7; D: TRBD2; V: TRBV5-1; CDR3: CASSHGLGSYEQYF; DNA: TGCGCCAGCAGCCACGGACTAGGTTCCTACGAGCAGTACTTC
size: few; J: TRBJ2-7; D: TRBD1; V: TRBV18; CDR3: CASSRGTGESEQYF; DNA: TGTGCCAGCTCTCGGGGGACAGGGGAGAGCGAGCAGTACTTC
size: -; J: TRBJ2-7; D: TRBD1; V: TRBV28; CDR3: CASSLSHRGLYEQYF; DNA: TGTGCCAGCAGTTTATCCCACAGGGGGCTTTACGAGCAGTACTTC
size: -; J: TRBJ1-2; D: TRBD1; V: TRBV5-4; CDR3: CASSLGQGRGYTF; DNA: TGTGCCAGCAGCTTGGGACAGGGGAGAGGCTACACCTTC
size: -; J: TRBJ1-2; D: -; V: TRBV9; CDR3: CASSVVQGRGYTF; DNA: TGTGCCAGCAGCGTAGTTCAGGGTCGGGGCTACACCTTC
size: -; J: TRBJ2-1; D: -; V: TRBV5-1; CDR3: CASTQGKDSHSYNEQFF; DNA: TGCGCCAGCACCCAGGGAAAGGACAGCCACTCCTACAATGAGCAGTTCTTC
size: many; J: TRBJ2-2; D: TRBD2; V: TRBV25-1; CDR3: CASSEYNSGGSGELFF; DNA: TGTGCCAGCAGTGAATACAACTCCGGGGGGTCCGGGGAGCTGTTTTTT
size: -; J: TRBJ2-6; D: TRBD1; V: TRBV2; CDR3: CASSTDPRGNDREYSSGANVLTF; DNA: TGTGCCAGCAGTACGGACCCAAGAGGGAACGACAGGGAGTATAGCTCTGGGGCCAACGTCCTGACTTTC
size: -; J: TRBJ2-2; D: TRBD2; V: TRBV5-1; CDR3: CASSFSGDNTGELFF; DNA: TGCGCCAGCAGCTTCAGCGGGGACAACACCGGGGAGCTGTTTTTT
size: -; J: TRBJ1-2; D: TRBD1; V: TRBV28; CDR3: CASSHGTVANYGYTF; DNA: TGTGCCAGCAGCCACGGGACAGTGGCTAACTATGGCTACACCTTC
size: -; J: TRBJ2-2; D: -; V: TRBV28; CDR3: CAGLGQNTGELFF; DNA: TGTGCCGGGCTAGGACAGAACACCGGGGAGCTGTTTTTT
size: -; J: TRBJ1-2; D: -; V: TRBV7-2; CDR3: CASSLNRVGSGYTF; DNA: TGTGCCAGCAGCTTAAACAGGGTCGGTTCTGGCTACACCTTC
size: -; J: TRBJ2-7; D: -; V: TRBV19; CDR3: CASSTVDSNEQYF; DNA: TGTGCCAGTAGTACCGTGGACAGTAACGAGCAGTACTTC
size: few; J: TRBJ1-1; D: -; V: TRBV6-5; CDR3: CASVLTDTEAFF; DNA: TGTGCCAGCGTTCTAACGGACACTGAAGCTTTCTTT
size: -; J: TRBJ2-1; D: -; V: TRBV29-1; CDR3: CSVQATGFILNEQFF; DNA: TGCAGCGTTCAGGCAACAGGGTTTATATTGAATGAGCAGTTCTTC
size: -; J: TRBJ2-2; D: -; V: TRBV6-2/TRBV6-3; CDR3: CASSYSATYTGELFF; DNA: TGTGCCAGCAGTTACTCCGCCACATACACCGGGGAGCTGTTTTTT
size: -; J: TRBJ2-2; D: -; V: TRBV30; CDR3: CAWSVRGTYTGELFF; DNA: TGTGCCTGGAGTGTCCGGGGGACGTATACCGGGGAGCTGTTTTTT
size: -; J: TRBJ2-1; D: TRBD2; V: TRBV6-4; CDR3: CASSDSPTSEGGNEQFF; DNA: TGTGCCAGCAGTGACTCCCCGACTAGCGAGGGGGGCAATGAGCAGTTCTTC
size: -; J: TRBJ1-6; D: -; V: TRBV6-6; CDR3: CASSYGEGWASPLHF; DNA: TGTGCCAGCAGTTACGGTGAGGGATGGGCGTCACCCCTCCACTTT
size: once; J: TRBJ1-4; D: -; V: TRBV19; CDR3: CASSIGDMWYEKLFF; DNA: TGTGCCAGTAGTATAGGTGACATGTGGTATGAAAAACTGTTTTTT
size: -; J: TRBJ2-3; D: -; V: TRBV20-1; CDR3: CSALVTDTQYF; DNA: TGCAGTGCCCTAGTGACAGATACGCAGTATTTT
size: -; J: TRBJ2-7; D: TRBD1; V: TRBV5-3; CDR3: CARSPTSRGQGPYEQYF; DNA: TGTGCCAGAAGCCCGACAAGTCGGGGACAGGGACCCTACGAGCAGTACTTC
size: -; J: TRBJ1-1; D: -; V: TRBV15; CDR3: CATSFGTRTQGNTEAFF; DNA: TGTGCCACCAGCTTCGGCACCCGCACGCAGGGGAACACTGAAGCTTTCTTT
size: -; J: TRBJ2-2; D: -; V: TRBV21-1; CDR3: CASSSPRDYLNTGELFF; DNA: TGTGCCAGCAGCAGTCCCCGGGACTACCTAAACACCGGGGAGCTGTTTTTT
size: -; J: TRBJ1-1; D: -; V: TRBV5-1; CDR3: CASSGGQMNTEAFF; DNA: TGCGCCAGCAGCGGCGGACAGATGAACACTGAAGCTTTCTTT